The 25 T cell receptor beta chains presented below share a single source sample, sequenced in a study of molecular identifiers for immune sequencing clone quantification. TCRdb re-analysed the PCR reads in MiXCR, keeping a single row per CDR3 protein. The data show some 97,000 distinct CDR3 sequences, 36% seen once. Sequencing input: naive CD8+ T cells from blood, with Jurkat cell RNA spiked in. Subset in this sample: FACS-sorted CD8+CD4-CCR7+CD45RA+ naive T cells. The receptors shown here come from a human donor in good health. Some libraries in this study had Jurkat cell RNA spiked in.

There are many counts of this clonotype. The V and J genes are TRBV28 and TRBJ2-2; D is undetermined. The CDR3 is 13 residues long. Germline V gene data show CDR1 as MDHEN and CDR2 as SYDVKM. The V end lost 3 bases, the J end lost 6 bases, and 8 bases lay between the germline ends. The DNA of the CDR3 is TGTGCCAGCAGTTTTTGGTCCGCCGGGGAGCTGTTTTTT. Amino acids: CASSFWSAGELFF.

This clonotype has only a few counts. The chain recombines TRBV10-3 with TRBJ2-7, with 8 bases lining up with TRBD2. The CDR3 loop spans 12 amino acids. Germline CDR1 reads ENHRY; CDR2 reads SYGVKD. The trim removed 9 bases at V and 0 bases at J, leaving 1 base unmatched. Written as DNA, the CDR3 is TGTGCCATGGGGACTAGCTCCTACGAGCAGTACTTC. Its protein is CAMGTSSYEQYF.

This clonotype has only a few counts. V usage is TRBV27 and J usage is TRBJ2-3; TRBD1 is a possible D gene (6 bases). Germline loops: CDR1 MNHEY, CDR2 SMNVEV (reference sequence). The V end lost 0 bases, the J end lost 2 bases, and 12 bases lay between the germline ends. The CDR3 is 16 residues long. As DNA, the CDR3 is TGTGCCAGCAGTTTATCGGAAGGGACAAACACAGATACGCAGTATTTT. It is translated as CASSLSEGTNTDTQYF.

Concerning this clonotype itself: The junction shows a germline mismatch at one end, possibly a read error. V usage is TRBV4-2 and J usage is TRBJ2-7, with D possibly matching TRBD1 (5 bases). There are 17 residues in the CDR3. Germline loops: CDR1 LGHNA, CDR2 YNFKEQ. This chain's CDR3 is CASSQERSGAGQYEQHF. The CDR3, as DNA: TGTGCCAGCAGCCAAGAAAGGAGTGGGGCAGGGCAGTACGAGCAGCACTTC.

Concerning this clonotype itself: A much larger clone lies a single base off, so this may be a read error. The chain carries TRBV4-3 and TRBJ2-2; TRBD1 matches at 10 bases. The CDR3 spans 18 residues. Germline loops: CDR1 LGHNA, CDR2 YSLEER. The CDR3: CASSHWTGGDYGTGELIF. The CDR3 DNA reads TGCGCCAGCAGCCATTGGACAGGGGGGGATTACGGCACCGGGGAGCTGATTTTT.

V is TRBV28 and J is TRBJ2-1; 7 positions match TRBD2. The V gene's germline CDR1 is MDHEN and CDR2 SYDVKM. J gave up 5 bases and V 7 bases, and 11 bases lay outside the gene matches. This CDR3 comprises 15 residues. Written as DNA, the CDR3 is TGTGCCAGCACCTCGCCGAGGGAGGGCCACAATGAGCAGTTCTTC. Its translation: CASTSPREGHNEQFF. Full variable domain (rest looked up from reference TRBV28 and TRBJ2-1): DVKVTQSSRYLVKRTGEKVFLECVQDMDHENMFWYRQDPGLGLRLIYFSYDVKMKEKGDIPEGYSVSREKKERFSLILESASTNQTSMYLCASTSPREGHNEQFFGPGTRLTVL.

This clonotype has more than one count but fewer than ten. This chain links TRBV28 with TRBJ2-7; no reliable D call. The germline V gene encodes CDR1 MDHEN and CDR2 SYDVKM. The V end lost 3 bases, the J end lost 0 bases, and 9 bases lay between the germline ends. This CDR3 comprises 14 residues. CDR3 in DNA: TGTGCCAGCAGTTTTGGTGGGATCTCCTACGAGCAGTACTTC. It specifies CASSFGGISYEQYF.

In this sample, this clonotype turned up a few times. The CDR3 DNA reads as TGTGCCAGCAGTAGGGGACTAGCGGGGGCCCGATACGAGCAGTACTTC. It translates to CASSRGLAGARYEQYF. The chain uses TRBV6-1 and TRBJ2-7; 14 nucleotides line up with TRBD2. V lost 5 bases, J lost 4 bases, and 7 bases stayed unmatched. Germline CDR1 and CDR2: MNHNS and SASEGT. This CDR3 has 16 amino acids.

A single count supports this clonotype. The chain joins TRBV7-9 to TRBJ1-2, with 9 bases lining up with TRBD1. Germline CDR1 reads SEHNR; CDR2 reads FQNEAQ (reference sequence). V trimming: 5 bases; J trimming: 1 base; junction bases outside the gene matches: 5. The CDR3 covers 15 residues. CDR3 sequence reads: CASSGPGQGNYGYTF. The CDR3 nucleotides are TGTGCCAGCAGCGGACCGGGACAGGGTAACTATGGCTACACCTTC.

The rearrangement links TRBV7-8 to TRBJ2-7, with D unclear. The CDR3 runs to 13 residues. V was pared by 3 bases and J by 2 bases, with 8 bases between. Per the germline V gene, CDR1 is SGHVS and CDR2 is FQNEAQ. The CDR3 loop is CASSFFGTYEQYF. CDR3 DNA sequence: TGTGCCAGCAGCTTTTTCGGCACCTACGAGCAGTACTTC. Drawing the rest from reference TRBV7-8 and TRBJ2-7, the complete variable domain is GAGVSQSPRYKVAKRGQDVALRCDPISGHVSLFWYQQALGQGPEFLTYFQNEAQLDKSGLPSDRFFAERPEGSVSTLKIQRTQQEDSAVYLCASSFFGTYEQYFGPGTRLTVT.

This clonotype turned up a few times. The genes are TRBV4-3 and TRBJ1-4; tentative D call: TRBD1 (6 bases). This CDR3 contains 15 residues. The germline V and J ends were trimmed by 5 bases and 0 bases, with 10 bases remaining between them. Germline values: CDR1 LGHNA, CDR2 YSLEER. CDR3 coding DNA: TGCGCCAGCAGCACCTACAGGGCAACTAATGAAAAACTGTTTTTT. Translated, it gives CASSTYRATNEKLFF.

In its sample, this clonotype was seen many times. This sequence joins TRBV6-2 or TRBV6-3 and TRBJ1-4, with unresolved D. The germline V gene encodes CDR1 MNHEY and CDR2 SVGEGT. This CDR3 is built from 14 residues. Deletions cut 7 bases from V and 6 bases from J, with 15 bases between. Here the CDR3 DNA reads TGTGCCAGCACCGACGGCCACACGGATGAAAAACTGTTTTTT. Its protein is CASTDGHTDEKLFF.

This clonotype was seen only a few times. The rearrangement uses TRBV29-1 and TRBJ2-2, with 10 bases that match TRBD1. V trimming: 2 bases; J trimming: 6 bases; junction bases outside the gene matches: 6. From germline, CDR1 is SQVTM and CDR2 ANQGSEA. The CDR3 runs to 15 residues. CDR3 sequence: CSVEMTGTGAGELFF. The DNA of the CDR3 is TGCAGCGTTGAAATGACCGGGACAGGGGCCGGGGAGCTGTTTTTT.

For this clonotype: At one boundary the junction diverges from the germline segment, which might be a read error. The chain links TRBV20-1 to TRBJ2-2; either TRBD1 or TRBD2 may fit D (5 bases each). The CDR3 loop spans 15 amino acids. CDR1 and CDR2 from the germline V gene are DFQATT and SNEGSKA (reference sequence). CDR3 DNA: TGCAGTGCTAGAGAGACTCGAGCGGACACCGGGGAGCTGATTTTT. Translation gives CSARETRADTGELIF.

The V call is TRBV9, the J call TRBJ2-7; 11 nucleotides agree with TRBD2. Trimming cost V 0 bases and J 2 bases; bases outside gene matches: 4. This CDR3 contains 16 residues. CDR1 is SGDLS, CDR2 YYNGEE, per germline. In DNA form, the CDR3 reads TGTGCCAGCAGCGTAGCGGCTAGCGGGAGGACCTACGAGCAGTACTTC. Protein: CASSVAASGRTYEQYF.

A remark on this clonotype: Since a much larger clone is just one base distant, this may be a read error. The chain recombines TRBV7-9 with TRBJ1-2; D perhaps matches TRBD1 (6 bases). Trimming stripped 8 bases from V and 4 bases from J, with 17 bases between. The CDR3 contains 14 residues. Germline lookup yields CDR1 SEHNR and CDR2 FQNEAQ (reference sequence). CDR3 coding DNA: TGTGCCAGCGGCAAACAGGGATGGGGCTATGGCTACACCTTC. Translation gives CASGKQGWGYGYTF.

This clonotype was counted between two and nine times. The chain links TRBV4-2 to TRBJ2-5, with 10 bases matching TRBD1. This CDR3 contains 15 residues. CDR1 and CDR2 from the germline V gene are LGHNA and YNFKEQ. J was trimmed by 1 base and V by 2 bases; bases with no gene match: 1. CDR3 coding DNA: TGTGCCAGCAGCCAAAGGACAGGGGGCCAAGAGACCCAGTACTTC. Translated: CASSQRTGGQETQYF.

In its sample, this clonotype was seen a few times. The rearrangement joins TRBV7-9 to TRBJ1-1; weak D call: TRBD1 (5 bases). V shed 5 bases and J shed 0 bases, with 22 bases lying between them. Per germline, CDR1 SEHNR and CDR2 FQNEAQ (reference sequence). CDR3 size: 18 residues. The chain's CDR3 is CASSPRPGSLLMNTEAFF. DNA of the CDR3: TGTGCCAGCAGCCCTCGACCAGGGAGCCTCCTCATGAACACTGAAGCTTTCTTT.

A note on this clonotype: A read error may be the cause here, since a much bigger clone is one base away. J is TRBJ2-3 and V is TRBV20-1; 7 bases match TRBD2. This CDR3 region has 14 residues. Germline-derived CDR1 and CDR2 are DFQATT and SNEGSKA (reference sequence). DNA for the CDR3: TGCAGTGCTACCCGACTAGCACGCACAGATACGCAGTGTTTT. Its translation: CSATRLARTDTQCF.

This clonotype was recorded many times. The chain employs TRBV20-1 and TRBJ2-3, with a possible D match to TRBD2 (6 bases). Germline CDR1 and CDR2: DFQATT and SNEGSKA (reference sequence). There are 17 residues in the CDR3. The germline V and J ends were trimmed by 0 bases and 0 bases, with 16 bases remaining between them. The CDR3 reads CSARDLTGASSTDTQYF. The CDR3 nucleotides are TGCAGTGCTAGAGATCTCACGGGAGCCTCCAGCACAGATACGCAGTATTTT.

This chain connects TRBV7-6 to TRBJ2-1; the D is unclear. Looked up from germline, CDR1 is SGHVS and CDR2 is FNYEAQ. The CDR3 contains 11 residues. Trimming stripped 5 bases from V and 7 bases from J, with 6 bases between. The chain's CDR3 is CASSASNEQFF. The CDR3, as DNA: TGTGCCAGCAGCGCCAGTAATGAGCAGTTCTTC.

Many counts were recorded for this clonotype. The J gene is TRBJ2-4, the V gene TRBV24-1; tentatively, D is TRBD1 (5 bases). The CDR3 is 15 amino acids. CDR1 and CDR2 (germline): KGHDR, SFDVKD. Trimming removed 6 bases at V and 1 base at J, with 12 bases between. In nucleotides, the CDR3 is TGTGCCACCAGTCCCAGGCCAGGGGCCAAAAACATTCAGTACTTC. It translates to CATSPRPGAKNIQYF.

The chain uses TRBV6-5 and TRBJ2-7, with D tentatively TRBD2 (6 bases). This CDR3 has 15 residues. V lost 6 bases to trimming and J lost 3 bases, with 18 bases between them. Germline V gene data show CDR1 as MNHEY and CDR2 as SVGAGI. This chain's CDR3 is CASRSRDSRVYEQYF. CDR3 sequence (DNA): TGTGCCAGCAGGTCACGGGACTCCCGAGTCTACGAGCAGTACTTC.

Details on this clonotype: Compared with germline, one end of the junction differs, possibly owing to a read error. This chain connects TRBV7-8 to TRBJ2-5; D is uncertain. Germline V gives CDR1 SGHVS, CDR2 FQNEAQ. CDR3 length: 11 residues. The CDR3 loop is CASSHGEPQYF. Here the CDR3 DNA reads TGTGCCAGCAGCCACGGAGAGCCCCAGTACTTC.

The CDR3 loop reads CASGGPLGQETQYF. The DNA for the CDR3 is TGTGCCAGCGGCGGCCCCCTGGGACAAGAGACCCAGTACTTC. The chain has TRBV9 and TRBJ2-5; D gene ambiguous. Looked up from germline, CDR1 is SGDLS and CDR2 is YYNGEE. V lost 7 bases and J 2 bases, leaving 15 bases between the germline ends. CDR3 length equals 14 residues.